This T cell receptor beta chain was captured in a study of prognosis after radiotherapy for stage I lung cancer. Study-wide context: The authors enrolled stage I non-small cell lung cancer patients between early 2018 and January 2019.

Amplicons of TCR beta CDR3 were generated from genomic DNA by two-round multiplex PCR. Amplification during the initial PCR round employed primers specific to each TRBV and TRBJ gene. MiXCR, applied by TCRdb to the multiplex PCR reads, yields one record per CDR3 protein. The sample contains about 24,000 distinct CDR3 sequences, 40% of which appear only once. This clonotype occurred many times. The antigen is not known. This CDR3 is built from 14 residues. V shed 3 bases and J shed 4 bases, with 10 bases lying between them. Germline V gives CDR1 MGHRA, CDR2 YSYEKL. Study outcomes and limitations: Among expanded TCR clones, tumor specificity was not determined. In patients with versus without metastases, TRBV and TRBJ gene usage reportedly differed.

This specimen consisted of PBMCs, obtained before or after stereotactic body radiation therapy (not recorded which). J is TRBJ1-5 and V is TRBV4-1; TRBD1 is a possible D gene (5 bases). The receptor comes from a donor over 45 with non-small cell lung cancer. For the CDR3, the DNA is TGCGCCAGCAGCCATGGGGGGAGGAATCAGCCCCAGCATTTT. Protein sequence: CASSHGGRNQPQHF.